This TCR beta chain was obtained from a study of T cell repertoires in cytomegalovirus infection. Looking at the study overall: Selected CMV epitopes included recently identified HLA-C-restricted ones as well as well-studied HLA-B-restricted ones. Public TCR beta signatures provided an indication of both CMV infection and a matching HLA type. Regarding the study as a whole: Predominance within the ex vivo response was attributable to HLA-C-restricted CMV-specific TCR beta clonotypes. People with CMV and the relevant HLA were identified by cumulative public TCR beta family frequency.

One entry per CDR3 protein, called by TCRdb with MiXCR from the reads. The sample contains some 500,000 distinct CDR3 sequences, around 30% of which appear only once. This clonotype has just a few counts. What it binds is unknown. The sequence derives from a human donor in good health (CMV status not recorded). Some clones in this sample may be carry-over from other donors' samples. The sequencing used cultured PBMCs, collected from culture after CMV antigen stimulation.

CDR3 loop: CASGGAGGEQYF. DNA of the CDR3: TGTGCCAGCGGCGGGGCGGGAGGAGAGCAGTACTTC. The rearrangement joins TRBV6-1 to TRBJ2-7, with 8 nucleotides matching TRBD2. The CDR3 has 12 amino acids. Looked up from germline, CDR1 is MNHNS and CDR2 is SASEGT. The ends lost 8 bases at V and 7 bases at J; junction bases unmatched: 7.